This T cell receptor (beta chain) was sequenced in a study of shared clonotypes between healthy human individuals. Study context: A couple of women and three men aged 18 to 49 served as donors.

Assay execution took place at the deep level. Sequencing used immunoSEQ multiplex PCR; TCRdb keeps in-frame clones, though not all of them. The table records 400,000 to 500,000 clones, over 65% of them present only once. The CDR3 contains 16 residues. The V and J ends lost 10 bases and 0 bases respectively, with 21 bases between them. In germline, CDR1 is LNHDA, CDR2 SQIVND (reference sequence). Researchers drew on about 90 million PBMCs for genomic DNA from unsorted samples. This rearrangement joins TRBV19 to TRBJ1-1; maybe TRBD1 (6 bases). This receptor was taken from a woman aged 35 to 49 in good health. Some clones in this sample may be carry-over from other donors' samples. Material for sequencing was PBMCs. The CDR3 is CATTPRGQGVNTEAFF. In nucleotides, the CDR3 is TGTGCCACCACCCCACGGGGGCAGGGAGTGAACACTGAAGCTTTCTTT.